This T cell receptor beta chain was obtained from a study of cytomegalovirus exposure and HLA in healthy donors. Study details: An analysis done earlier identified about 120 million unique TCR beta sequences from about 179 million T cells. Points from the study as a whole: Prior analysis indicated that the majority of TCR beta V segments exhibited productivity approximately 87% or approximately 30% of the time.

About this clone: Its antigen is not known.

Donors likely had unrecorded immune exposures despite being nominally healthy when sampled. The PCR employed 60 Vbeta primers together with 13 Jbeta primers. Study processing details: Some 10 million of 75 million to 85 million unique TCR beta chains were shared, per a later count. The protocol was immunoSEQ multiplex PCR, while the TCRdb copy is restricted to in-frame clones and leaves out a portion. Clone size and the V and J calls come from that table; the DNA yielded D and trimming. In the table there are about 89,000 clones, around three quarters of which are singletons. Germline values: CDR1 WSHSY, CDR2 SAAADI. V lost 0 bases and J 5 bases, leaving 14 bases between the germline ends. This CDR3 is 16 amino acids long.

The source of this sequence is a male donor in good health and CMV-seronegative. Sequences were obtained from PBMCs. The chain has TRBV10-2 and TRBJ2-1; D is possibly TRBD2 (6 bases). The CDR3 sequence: CASSESTLGTDNEQFF. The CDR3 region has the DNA TGCGCCAGCAGTGAGTCGACCCTCGGGACTGACAATGAGCAGTTCTTC.